One and the same sample provided the 21 T cell receptor beta chains below, sequenced in a study of human T cells and chemical hapten exposure. TCRdb called the RACE reads again in MiXCR, with one record for every CDR3 protein. In the table there are 150,000 to 200,000 distinct CDR3 sequences, 20% to 25% of which are singletons. The time point was: patch test 3, about 24 weeks after DPC sensitization. The treatment here: therapeutic diphenylcyclopropenone sensitization with weekly scalp DPC. The sequencing used whole blood, collected in connection with sensitization to the hapten diphenylcyclopropenone (DPC). These receptors came from a woman in her thirties or forties with alopecia areata. Some clones in this sample may be carry-over from other donors' samples.

This clonotype occurred a few times. The V call is TRBV30, the J call TRBJ2-1, with D perhaps being TRBD1 or TRBD2 (5 bases each). Germline CDR1 GTSNPN, CDR2 SVGIG (reference sequence). The CDR3 is 14 amino acids. Trimming left V 0 bases short and J 4 bases short, with 10 bases between. DNA of the CDR3: TGTGCCTGGAGTGTCAGGGACCGATACAATGAGCAGTTCTTC. It yields the protein CAWSVRDRYNEQFF.

This chain connects TRBV27 to TRBJ2-1; 7 bases agree with TRBD2. V was clipped by 0 bases and J by 9 bases; unmatched bases: 8. This CDR3 region has 15 residues. Germline V gives CDR1 MNHEY, CDR2 SMNVEV (reference sequence). In nucleotides, the CDR3 is TGTGCCAGCAGTTTATCTGGCGGGAGTAAAGCTGAGCAGTTCTTC. This gives the protein CASSLSGGSKAEQFF.

The rearrangement links TRBV5-6 to TRBJ2-5; D is unresolved. The CDR3 covers 15 residues. Trimming took off 1 base at V and 2 bases at J, with 12 bases between the two ends. Per germline, CDR1 SGHDT and CDR2 YYEEEE. The CDR3 reads CASSLLKPVQETQYF. In nucleotides, the CDR3 is TGTGCCAGCAGCTTGTTGAAGCCGGTACAAGAGACCCAGTACTTC.

The genes are TRBV6-5 and TRBJ2-1; D remains ambiguous. CDR3 length: 17 amino acids. Germline CDR1 and CDR2: MNHEY and SVGAGI. V dropped 0 bases and J dropped 5 bases, with 17 bases sitting between them. For the CDR3, the DNA is TGTGCCAGCAGTTACTCGAGGTCCGCTTTATACAACAATGAGCAGTTCTTC. It encodes CASSYSRSALYNNEQFF.

The rearrangement joins TRBV12-3 or TRBV12-4 to TRBJ1-1; 11 positions agree with TRBD1. The length of the CDR3 is 18 residues. The V gene end was trimmed by 1 base and the J gene end by 3 bases; junction bases not matched to a gene: 10. The CDR3 reads CASSLGTGTGGGYTEAFF. The CDR3 DNA sequence: TGTGCCAGCAGTTTAGGTACCGGGACAGGGGGAGGGTACACTGAAGCTTTCTTT.

The chain employs TRBV9 and TRBJ2-3; D is unresolved. This CDR3 has 13 amino acids. The germline gives CDR1 SGDLS, CDR2 YYNGEE. V was pared by 3 bases and J by 0 bases, with 5 bases between. This chain's CDR3 is CASSGISTDTQYF. The CDR3 nucleotides read TGTGCCAGCAGCGGGATTAGCACAGATACGCAGTATTTT.

This clonotype was seen a few times. The V gene is TRBV7-9, the J gene TRBJ2-7; the D is unclear. V was pared by 4 bases and J by 5 bases, with 6 bases between. The germline CDR1 and CDR2 sequences are SEHNR and FQNEAQ (reference sequence). The CDR3 spans 11 residues. CDR3 in amino acids: CASSSLDEQYF. CDR3 sequence (DNA): TGTGCCAGCAGCTCCCTAGACGAGCAGTACTTC.

The V gene is TRBV20-1, the J gene TRBJ2-7; 10 bases line up with TRBD2. The trim removed 7 bases at V and 5 bases at J, leaving 8 bases unmatched. Germline lookup yields CDR1 DFQATT and CDR2 SNEGSKA (reference sequence). The CDR3 totals 13 residues. CDR3 amino acids: CSGHLAGVDEQYF. CDR3 sequence (DNA): TGCAGTGGCCACCTAGCGGGAGTCGACGAGCAGTACTTC.

This clonotype has just a few counts. The chain employs TRBV5-1 and TRBJ2-7; TRBD2 matches at 7 bases. J was trimmed by 3 bases and V by 0 bases; bases with no gene match: 9. Germline V lookup: CDR1 SGHRS, CDR2 YFSETQ. The CDR3 contains 16 residues. The chain's CDR3 is CASSLGLAAVNYEQYF. Here the CDR3 DNA reads TGCGCCAGCAGCTTGGGCCTAGCGGCAGTGAACTACGAGCAGTACTTC.

The genes are TRBV7-2 and TRBJ2-5; D may be TRBD2 (6 bases). The CDR3 length is 15 residues. The germline V and J ends were trimmed by 5 bases and 2 bases, with 15 bases remaining between them. Germline V gene sequence: CDR1 SGHTA, CDR2 FQGNSA. CDR3 region: CASSTAPGGQETQYF. DNA for the CDR3: TGTGCCAGCAGCACCGCCCCCGGGGGACAAGAGACCCAGTACTTC.

The V gene is TRBV6-6, the J gene TRBJ2-5; 8 bases line up with TRBD1. The germline CDR1 and CDR2 sequences are MNHNY and SVGAGI (reference sequence). The CDR3 contains 15 residues. With 2 bases clipped from V and 4 bases from J, the junction kept 6 bases outside the gene matches. The CDR3 bases are TGTGCCAGCAGTTACAGAGCAGGGGGCTTAGAGACCCAGTACTTC. Protein: CASSYRAGGLETQYF.

The J gene is TRBJ1-2, the V gene TRBV4-1; TRBD1 agrees at 9 bases. Losses at the gene ends were 3 bases for V and 5 bases for J; bases not matched to a gene: 10. CDR3 size: 16 residues. Germline CDR1 reads MGHRA; CDR2 reads YSYEKL. CDR3 amino acids: CASSHTGTGILYGYTF. DNA of the CDR3: TGCGCCAGCAGCCACACCGGGACAGGGATTCTTTATGGCTACACCTTC.

This clonotype was picked up a small number of times. J is TRBJ2-7 and V is TRBV6-2 or TRBV6-3, with a possible D match to TRBD1 (6 bases). The germline CDR1 and CDR2 sequences are MNHEY and SVGEGT. This CDR3 comprises 14 residues. The V gene lost 6 bases and the J gene lost 3 bases, with 15 bases spanning the gap. CDR3 DNA: TGTGCCAGCAGAACAGGGTTGGGAGACTACGAGCAGTACTTC. Protein product: CASRTGLGDYEQYF.

The J gene is TRBJ2-7, the V gene TRBV7-2; D gene uncertain. The V end lost 6 bases, the J end lost 0 bases, and 9 bases lay between the germline ends. Germline V gene lookup returns CDR1 SGHTA and CDR2 FQGNSA. The CDR3 consists of 13 residues. The CDR3 DNA sequence: TGTGCCAGCAGACCGCCCTCCTCCTACGAGCAGTACTTC. Its translation: CASRPPSSYEQYF.

This clonotype was observed many times. The chain carries TRBV7-2 and TRBJ2-1; 10 bases align to TRBD2. With V trimmed by 1 base and J by 5 bases, 2 bases remained unmatched. This CDR3 is 15 amino acids long. Per germline, CDR1 SGHTA and CDR2 FQGNSA. The CDR3 sequence: CASSLGLAGDNEQFF. CDR3 sequence (DNA): TGTGCCAGCAGCTTAGGGCTAGCGGGGGACAATGAGCAGTTCTTC.

This clonotype was seen more than once but under ten times. J is TRBJ2-3 and V is TRBV20-1, with TRBD2 matching over 12 bases. Trimming cost V 4 bases and J 4 bases; bases outside gene matches: 6. Germline CDR1 is DFQATT and CDR2 is SNEGSKA (reference sequence). The CDR3 has 15 amino acids. The CDR3 coding sequence is TGCAGTGCTACACGACTAGCGGGAGCTCCAGATACGCAGTATTTT. This sequence encodes CSATRLAGAPDTQYF.

This clonotype was detected only a few times. This chain joins TRBV12-3 or TRBV12-4 and TRBJ1-1, with D possibly matching TRBD1 (5 bases). The V and J ends lost 3 bases and 0 bases respectively, with 8 bases between them. The CDR3 loop spans 14 amino acids. The CDR3 protein is CASSFDSMNTEAFF. The CDR3 DNA reads as TGTGCCAGCAGTTTTGACAGTATGAACACTGAAGCTTTCTTT.

The CDR3, as DNA: TGTGCCACCAACCCTCCGGGACTAGCGGGAGTCAATGAGCAGTTCTTC. Its translation is CATNPPGLAGVNEQFF. This chain connects TRBV15 to TRBJ2-1; TRBD2 matches 14 bases. From germline, CDR1 is LNHNV and CDR2 YYDKDF (reference sequence). Germline trimming cut 7 bases from V and 6 bases from J; bases unmatched to any gene: 8. This CDR3 spans 16 amino acids.

This clonotype was seen only a few times. The J gene is TRBJ2-5, the V gene TRBV29-1; D may be TRBD1 (5 bases). CDR1 and CDR2 (germline): SQVTM, ANQGSEA. The CDR3 spans 13 residues. V was trimmed by 3 bases and J by 2 bases, leaving 10 bases between them. The DNA for the CDR3 is TGCAGCGTTGATAGACAGCTTCAAGAGACCCAGTACTTC. This sequence encodes CSVDRQLQETQYF.

The V and J genes are TRBV7-2 and TRBJ2-1; 13 positions match TRBD2. This CDR3 is 15 amino acids long. Trimming cost V 6 bases and J 9 bases; bases outside gene matches: 8. CDR1 and CDR2 (germline): SGHTA, FQGNSA. Here the CDR3 DNA reads TGTGCCAGCAGTTCAGGACTAGCGGGAGTCGGTGAGCAGTTCTTC. Its protein product is CASSSGLAGVGEQFF.

This clonotype was seen repeatedly, ten times or more. This chain links TRBV20-1 with TRBJ2-3; D not resolved. The CDR3 is made up of 11 amino acids. Looked up from germline, CDR1 is DFQATT and CDR2 is SNEGSKA (reference sequence). Trimming stripped 3 bases from V and 4 bases from J, with 5 bases between. CDR3 sequence: CSASVPDTQYF. The CDR3, as DNA: TGCAGTGCTAGTGTCCCAGATACGCAGTATTTT.